This TCR beta chain was found in a study of shared clonotypes between healthy human individuals. TCRdb's copy holds only in-frame clones and misses some; the assay was immunoSEQ multiplex PCR. Of fewer than 500,000 clones listed, 60% to 80% are singletons. The V and J ends lost 3 bases and 4 bases, in that order; junction bases with no gene match: 4. Germline lookup yields CDR1 MNHEY and CDR2 SMNVEV (reference sequence). The CDR3 has 17 residues. Source material: PBMCs. J is TRBJ2-3 and V is TRBV27; TRBD2 agrees at 16 bases. The receptor was derived from a woman in her 40s in good health. Some clones in this sample may be carry-over from other donors' samples. The CDR3 loop reads CASSLGTSGRVPDTQYF. In nucleotides, the CDR3 is TGTGCCAGCAGTTTGGGGACTAGCGGGAGGGTACCAGATACGCAGTATTTT.